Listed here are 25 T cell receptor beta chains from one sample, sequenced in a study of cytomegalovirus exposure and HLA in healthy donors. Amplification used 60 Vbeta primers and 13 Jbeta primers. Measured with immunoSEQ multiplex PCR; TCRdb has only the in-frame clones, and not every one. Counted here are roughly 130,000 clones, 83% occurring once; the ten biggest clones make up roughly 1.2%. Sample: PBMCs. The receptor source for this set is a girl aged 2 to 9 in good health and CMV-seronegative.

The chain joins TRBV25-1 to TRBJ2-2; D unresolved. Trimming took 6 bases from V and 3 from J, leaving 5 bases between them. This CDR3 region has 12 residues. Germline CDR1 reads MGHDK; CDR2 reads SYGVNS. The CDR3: CASSPDTGELFF. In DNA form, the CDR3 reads TGTGCCAGCAGCCCCGACACCGGGGAGCTGTTTTTT.

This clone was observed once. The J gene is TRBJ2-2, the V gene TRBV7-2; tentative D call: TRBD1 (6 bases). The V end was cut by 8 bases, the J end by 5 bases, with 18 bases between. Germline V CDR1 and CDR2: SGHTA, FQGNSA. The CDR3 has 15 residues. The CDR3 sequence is CASDSWDIGTGELFF. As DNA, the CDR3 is TGTGCCAGCGACTCGTGGGACATCGGTACCGGGGAGCTGTTTTTT.

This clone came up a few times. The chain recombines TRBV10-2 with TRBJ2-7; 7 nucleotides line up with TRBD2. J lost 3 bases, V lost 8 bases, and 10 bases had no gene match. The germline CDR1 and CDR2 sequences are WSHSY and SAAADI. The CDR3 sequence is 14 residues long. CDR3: CASGLTSMGYEQYF. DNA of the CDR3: TGCGCCAGCGGACTGACTAGCATGGGCTACGAGCAGTACTTC.

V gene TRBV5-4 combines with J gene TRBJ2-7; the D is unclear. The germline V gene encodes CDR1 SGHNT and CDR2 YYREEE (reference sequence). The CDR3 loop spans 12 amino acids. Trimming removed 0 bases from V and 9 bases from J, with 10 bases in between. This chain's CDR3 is CASSLDYRLQYF. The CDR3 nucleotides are TGTGCCAGCAGCTTGGATTACAGATTGCAGTACTTC.

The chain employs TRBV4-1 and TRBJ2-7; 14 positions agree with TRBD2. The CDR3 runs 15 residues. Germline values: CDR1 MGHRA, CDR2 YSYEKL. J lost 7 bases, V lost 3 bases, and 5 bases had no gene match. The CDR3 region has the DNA TGCGCCAGCAGCCAGGGACTAGCGGGAGTCAAAGAGCAGTACTTC. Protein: CASSQGLAGVKEQYF.

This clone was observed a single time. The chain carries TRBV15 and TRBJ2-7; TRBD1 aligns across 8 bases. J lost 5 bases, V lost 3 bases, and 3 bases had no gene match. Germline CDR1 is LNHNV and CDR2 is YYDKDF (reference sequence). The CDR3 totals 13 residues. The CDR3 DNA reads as TGTGCCACCAGCAGTCGGACAGGGCACGAGCAGTACTTC. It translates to CATSSRTGHEQYF.

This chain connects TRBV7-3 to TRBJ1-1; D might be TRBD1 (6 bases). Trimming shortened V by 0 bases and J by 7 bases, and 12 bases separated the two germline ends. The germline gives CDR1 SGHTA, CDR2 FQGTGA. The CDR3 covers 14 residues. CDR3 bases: TGTGCCAGCAGCTTAACCCGGGGGGCTGGTGAAGCTTTCTTT. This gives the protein CASSLTRGAGEAFF.

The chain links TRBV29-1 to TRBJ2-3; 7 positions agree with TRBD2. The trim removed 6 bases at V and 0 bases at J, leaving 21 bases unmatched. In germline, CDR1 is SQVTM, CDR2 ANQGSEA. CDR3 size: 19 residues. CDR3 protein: CSVPLGLAVLETSTDTQYF. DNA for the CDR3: TGCAGCGTCCCCCTTGGCCTAGCGGTACTCGAAACTAGCACAGATACGCAGTATTTT.

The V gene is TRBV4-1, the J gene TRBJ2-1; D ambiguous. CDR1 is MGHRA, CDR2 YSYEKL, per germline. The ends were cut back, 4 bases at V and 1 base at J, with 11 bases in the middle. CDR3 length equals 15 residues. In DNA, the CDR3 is TGCGCCAGCAGCCCCCTTCCGACTTCCTACAATGAGCAGTTCTTC. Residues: CASSPLPTSYNEQFF.

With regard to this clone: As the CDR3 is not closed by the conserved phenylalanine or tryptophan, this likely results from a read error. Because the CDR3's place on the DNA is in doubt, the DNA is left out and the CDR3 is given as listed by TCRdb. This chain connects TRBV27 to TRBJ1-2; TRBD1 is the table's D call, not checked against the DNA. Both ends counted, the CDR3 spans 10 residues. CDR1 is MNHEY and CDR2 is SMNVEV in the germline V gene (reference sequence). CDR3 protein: CASSPRDSLG.

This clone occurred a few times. CDR3 region: CASRQEQAAANSPLHF. CDR3 bases: TGTGCCAGCAGGCAGGAACAGGCCGCAGCCAATTCACCCCTCCACTTT. The J gene is TRBJ1-6, the V gene TRBV2; maybe TRBD1 (5 bases). CDR1 SNHLY and CDR2 FYNNEI come from the germline V gene. V lost 6 bases to trimming and J lost 7 bases, with 19 bases between them. The CDR3 runs to 16 residues.

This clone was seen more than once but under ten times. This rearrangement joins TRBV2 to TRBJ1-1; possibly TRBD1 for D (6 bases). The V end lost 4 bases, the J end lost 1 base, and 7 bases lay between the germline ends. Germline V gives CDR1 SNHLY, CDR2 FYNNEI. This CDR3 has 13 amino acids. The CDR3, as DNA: TGTGCCAGCAGTGTGACAGGGAACACTGAAGCTTTCTTT. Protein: CASSVTGNTEAFF.

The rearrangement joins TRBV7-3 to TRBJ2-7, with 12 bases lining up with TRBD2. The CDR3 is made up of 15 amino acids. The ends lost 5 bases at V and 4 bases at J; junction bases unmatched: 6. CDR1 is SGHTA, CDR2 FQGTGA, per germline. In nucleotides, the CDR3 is TGTGCCAGCAGCATACTAGCGGGAGGACTTTACGAGCAGTACTTC. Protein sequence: CASSILAGGLYEQYF. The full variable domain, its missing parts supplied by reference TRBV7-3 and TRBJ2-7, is GAGVSQTPSNKVTEKGKYVELRCDPISGHTALYWYRQSLGQGPEFLIYFQGTGAADDSGLPNDRFFAVRPEGSVSTLKIQRTERGDSAVYLCASSILAGGLYEQYFGPGTRLTVT.

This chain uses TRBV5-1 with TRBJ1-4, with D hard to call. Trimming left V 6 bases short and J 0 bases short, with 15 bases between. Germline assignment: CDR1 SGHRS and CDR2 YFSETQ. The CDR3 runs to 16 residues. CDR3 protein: CASTEGGFTTNEKLFF. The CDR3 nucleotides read TGCGCCAGCACCGAGGGCGGCTTCACAACTAATGAAAAACTGTTTTTT.

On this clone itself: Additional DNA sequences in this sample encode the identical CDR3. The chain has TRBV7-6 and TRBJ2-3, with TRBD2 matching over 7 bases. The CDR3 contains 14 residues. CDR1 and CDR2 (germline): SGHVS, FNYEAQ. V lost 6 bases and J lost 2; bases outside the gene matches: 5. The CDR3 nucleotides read TGTGCCAGCAGTACCCGGGACTACACAGATACGCAGTATTTT. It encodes CASSTRDYTDTQYF.

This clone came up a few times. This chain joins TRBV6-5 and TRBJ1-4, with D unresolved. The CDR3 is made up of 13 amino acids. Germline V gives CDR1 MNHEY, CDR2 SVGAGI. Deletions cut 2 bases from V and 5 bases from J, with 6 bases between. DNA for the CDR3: TGTGCCAGCAGTTACAGGAGCAATGAAAAACTGTTTTTT. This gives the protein CASSYRSNEKLFF.

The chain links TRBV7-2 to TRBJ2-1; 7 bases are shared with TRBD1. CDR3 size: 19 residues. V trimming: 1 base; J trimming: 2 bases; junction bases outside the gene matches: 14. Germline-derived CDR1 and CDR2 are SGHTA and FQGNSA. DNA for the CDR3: TGTGCCAGCAGCTTAGAAGGAACGTTTTGGGACAGAACCTACAATGAGCAGTTCTTC. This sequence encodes CASSLEGTFWDRTYNEQFF.

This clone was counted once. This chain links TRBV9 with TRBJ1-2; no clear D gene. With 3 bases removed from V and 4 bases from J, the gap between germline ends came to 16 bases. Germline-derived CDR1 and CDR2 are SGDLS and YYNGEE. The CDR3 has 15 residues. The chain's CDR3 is CASSATDIDLYGYTF. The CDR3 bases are TGTGCCAGCAGCGCCACTGACATCGATCTCTATGGCTACACCTTC.

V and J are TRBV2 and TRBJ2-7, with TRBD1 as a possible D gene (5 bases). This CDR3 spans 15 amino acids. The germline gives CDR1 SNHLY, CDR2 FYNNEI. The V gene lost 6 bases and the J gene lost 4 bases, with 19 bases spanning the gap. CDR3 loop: CASRKGAASKYEQYF. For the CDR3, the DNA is TGTGCCAGCAGGAAAGGGGCAGCATCGAAGTACGAGCAGTACTTC.

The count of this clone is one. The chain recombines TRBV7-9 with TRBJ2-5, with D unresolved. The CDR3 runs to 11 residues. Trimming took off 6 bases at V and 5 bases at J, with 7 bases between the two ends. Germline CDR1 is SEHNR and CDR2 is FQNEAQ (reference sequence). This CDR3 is CASSYEETQYF. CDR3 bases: TGTGCCAGCAGTTACGAGGAGACCCAGTACTTC.

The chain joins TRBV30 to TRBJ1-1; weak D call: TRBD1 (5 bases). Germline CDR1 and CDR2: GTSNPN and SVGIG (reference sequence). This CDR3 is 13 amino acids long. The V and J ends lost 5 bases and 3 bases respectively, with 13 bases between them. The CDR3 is CAWYVGGDTEAFF. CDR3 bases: TGTGCCTGGTACGTCGGGGGGGACACTGAAGCTTTCTTT.

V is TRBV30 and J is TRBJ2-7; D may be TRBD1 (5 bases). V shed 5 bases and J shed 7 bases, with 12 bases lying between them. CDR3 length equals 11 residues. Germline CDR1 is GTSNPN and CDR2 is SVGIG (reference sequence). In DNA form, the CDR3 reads TGTGCCTGGGCAGACAAGGGGGAGCAGTACTTC. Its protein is CAWADKGEQYF. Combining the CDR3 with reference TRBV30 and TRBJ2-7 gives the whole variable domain SQTIHQWPATLVQPVGSPLSLECTVEGTSNPNLYWYRQAAGRGLQLLFYSVGIGQISSEVPQNLSASRPQDRQFILSSKKLLLSDSGFYLCAWADKGEQYFGPGTRLTVT.

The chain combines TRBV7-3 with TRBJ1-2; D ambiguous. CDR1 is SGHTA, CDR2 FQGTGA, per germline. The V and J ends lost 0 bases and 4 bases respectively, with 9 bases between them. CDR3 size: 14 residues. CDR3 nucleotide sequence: TGTGCCAGCAGCTTAACCTCAGCGGGCTATGGCTACACCTTC. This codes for CASSLTSAGYGYTF.

CDR3 amino acids: CASSLGQGSSYEQYF. The CDR3 DNA is TGTGCCAGCTCGCTGGGACAGGGAAGCTCCTACGAGCAGTACTTC. The gene calls are TRBV18 and TRBJ2-7, with TRBD1 matching over 9 bases. The CDR3 runs 15 residues. Germline lookup yields CDR1 KGHSH and CDR2 LQKENI. J lost 0 bases, V lost 6 bases, and 6 bases had no gene match.

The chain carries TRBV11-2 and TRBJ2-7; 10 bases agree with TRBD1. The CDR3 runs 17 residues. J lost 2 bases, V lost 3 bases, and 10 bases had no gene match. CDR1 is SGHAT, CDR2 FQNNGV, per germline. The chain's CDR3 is CASSLTSGDRGAYEQYF. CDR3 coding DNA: TGTGCCAGCAGCTTGACGTCCGGGGACAGGGGCGCCTACGAGCAGTACTTC.